This TCR beta chain was sequenced for a study of human CD8 memory T cell subsets. Comments on this clonotype: Its antigen is not identified.

Study-wide results and caveats: It was only the T cell receptor beta chains that the study sequenced.

This CDR3 is 13 amino acids long. Germline V gene lookup returns CDR1 SGHDT and CDR2 YYEEEE. Stem-like memory CD8+ T cell (TSTEM) populations were CCR7+ PD-1- TIGIT-. Buffy coats that had been collected from healthy donors served as the PBMC source. The study used negative magnetic separation to enrich total CD8+ T cells. Making the TCR beta libraries relied on UMI-labeled 5' RACE. With the 5' RACE reads reprocessed, TCRdb shows one record per CDR3 protein and no DNA. The sample has 15,000 to 20,000 distinct CDR3 sequences, and its top ten clones hold around 5.4%. The J gene is TRBJ2-5, the V gene TRBV5-6. This sequence was found in a human donor in good health. The specimen was CD8+ stem-like memory T cells (TSCM and TCM) sorted from PBMCs. The subset is: stem-like memory CD8 T cells (TSTEM), CCR7+ PD-1- TIGIT-. CDR3 amino acids: CASSSLSKETQYF.